Included here is one T cell receptor (beta chain) sequence, with context. Antigen unknown. This entry comes from a study of OX40 agonist ivuxolimab in advanced cancers. Overall study context: The patients received agonistic anti-OX40 (CD134) antibody ivuxolimab. Partial responses, seen in three patients, involved one hepatocellular carcinoma and two cutaneous melanomas. Males comprised 82.7% of the group, whose mean age was approximately 60 years (range roughly 20 to 85). Study observations and caveats: The specificity for antigen of the expanded peripheral T cells was not determined.

Clones were sequenced by immunoSEQ multiplex PCR, and TCRdb holds only the in-frame ones, with some missing. The sample has some 70,000 clones, 75% to 85% seen once. The CDR3 is 18 amino acids. Germline CDR1 reads SNHLY; CDR2 reads FYNNEI. The trim removed 6 bases at V and 1 base at J, leaving 13 bases unmatched. The chain recombines TRBV2 with TRBJ2-1; the match to TRBD1 covers 9 bases. The specimen was CD4+ or CD8+ T cells sorted from blood, collected in a trial of the OX40 agonist ivuxolimab. The clonotype comes from an adult with an advanced solid tumor such as melanoma, head and neck, liver or kidney cancer. The CDR3 DNA reads as TGTGCCAGCAGCGAGCCGGGACAGGGACCCCTGTCCTACAATGAGCAGTTCTTC. It is translated as CASSEPGQGPLSYNEQFF.